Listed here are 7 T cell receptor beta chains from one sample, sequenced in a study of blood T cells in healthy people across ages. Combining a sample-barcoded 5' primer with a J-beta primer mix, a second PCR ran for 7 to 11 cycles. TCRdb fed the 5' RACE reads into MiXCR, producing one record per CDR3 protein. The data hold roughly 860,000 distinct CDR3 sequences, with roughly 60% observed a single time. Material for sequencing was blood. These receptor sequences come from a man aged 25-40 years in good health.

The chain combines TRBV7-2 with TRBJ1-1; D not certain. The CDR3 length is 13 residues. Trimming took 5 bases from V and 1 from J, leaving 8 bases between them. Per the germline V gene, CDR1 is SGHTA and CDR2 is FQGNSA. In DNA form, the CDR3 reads TGTGCCAGCAGCAGAGAGAGGAACACTGAAGCTTTCTTT. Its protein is CASSRERNTEAFF. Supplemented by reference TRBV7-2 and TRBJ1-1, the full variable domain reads GAGVSQSPSNKVTEKGKDVELRCDPISGHTALYWYRQSLGQGLEFLIYFQGNSAPDKSGLPSDRFSAERTGGSVSTLTIQRTQQEDSAVYLCASSRERNTEAFFGQGTRLTVV.

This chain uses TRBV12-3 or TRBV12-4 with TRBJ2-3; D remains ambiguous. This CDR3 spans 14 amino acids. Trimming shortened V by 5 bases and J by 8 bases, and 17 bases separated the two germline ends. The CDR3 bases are TGTGCCAGCAGTCGGGCTTCCCTCCAAATTACGCAGTATTTT. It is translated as CASSRASLQITQYF.

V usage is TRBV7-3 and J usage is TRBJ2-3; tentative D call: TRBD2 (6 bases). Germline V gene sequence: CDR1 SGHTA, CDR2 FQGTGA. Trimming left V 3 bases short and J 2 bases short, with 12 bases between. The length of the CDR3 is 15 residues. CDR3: CASSFAGLYTDTQYF. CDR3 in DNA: TGTGCCAGCAGCTTCGCGGGACTCTACACAGATACGCAGTATTTT.

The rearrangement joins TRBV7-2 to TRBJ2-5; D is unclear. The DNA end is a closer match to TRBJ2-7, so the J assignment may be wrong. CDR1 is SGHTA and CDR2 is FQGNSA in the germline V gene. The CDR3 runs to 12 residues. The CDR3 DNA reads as TGTGCCAGCAGCCCCGGACGGCACGAGCAGTACTTC. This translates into CASSPGRHEQYF.

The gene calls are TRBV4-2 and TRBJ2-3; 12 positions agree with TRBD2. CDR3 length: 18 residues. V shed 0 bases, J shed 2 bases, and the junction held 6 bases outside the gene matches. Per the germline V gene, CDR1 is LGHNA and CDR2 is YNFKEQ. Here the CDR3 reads CASSQEPTSGGNTDTQYF. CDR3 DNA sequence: TGTGCCAGCAGCCAAGAGCCGACTAGCGGGGGCAACACAGATACGCAGTATTTT.

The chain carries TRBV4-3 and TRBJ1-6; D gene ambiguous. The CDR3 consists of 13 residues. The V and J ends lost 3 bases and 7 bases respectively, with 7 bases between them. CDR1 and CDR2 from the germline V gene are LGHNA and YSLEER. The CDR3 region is CASSQVKNSPLHF. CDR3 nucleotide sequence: TGCGCCAGCAGCCAGGTCAAGAATTCACCCCTCCACTTT.

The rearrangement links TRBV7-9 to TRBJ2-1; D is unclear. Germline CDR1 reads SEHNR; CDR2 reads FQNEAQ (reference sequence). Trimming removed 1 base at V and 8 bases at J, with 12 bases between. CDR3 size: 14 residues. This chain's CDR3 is CASSLVLTVHEQFF. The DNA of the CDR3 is TGTGCCAGCAGCTTAGTCCTAACGGTCCATGAGCAGTTCTTC.